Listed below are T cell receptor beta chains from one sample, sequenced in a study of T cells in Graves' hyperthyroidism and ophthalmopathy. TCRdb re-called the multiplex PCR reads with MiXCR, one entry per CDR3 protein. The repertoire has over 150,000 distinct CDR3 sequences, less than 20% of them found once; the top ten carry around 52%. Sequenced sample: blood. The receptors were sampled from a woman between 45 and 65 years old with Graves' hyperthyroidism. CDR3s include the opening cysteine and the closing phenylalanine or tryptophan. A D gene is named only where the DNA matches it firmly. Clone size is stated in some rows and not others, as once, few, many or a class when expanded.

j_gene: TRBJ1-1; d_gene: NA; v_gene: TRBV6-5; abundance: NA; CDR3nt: TGTGCCAGCAGTTACGATCAACGGGGAGGGGTCACTGAAGCTTTCTTT; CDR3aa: CASSYDQRGGVTEAFF
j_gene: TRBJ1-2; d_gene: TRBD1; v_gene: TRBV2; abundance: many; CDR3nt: TGTGCCAGCAGTGTACAGGGGATCGGCTACACCTTC; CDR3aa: CASSVQGIGYTF
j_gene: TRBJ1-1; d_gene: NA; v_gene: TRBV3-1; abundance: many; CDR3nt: TGTGCCAGCAGCCAGACCAGCTTGAACACTGAAGCTTTCTTT; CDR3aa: CASSQTSLNTEAFF
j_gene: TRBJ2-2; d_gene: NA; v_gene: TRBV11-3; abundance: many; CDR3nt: TGTGCCAGCAGCTTACCGGGACATCCCACCGGGGAGCTGTTTTTT; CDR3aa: CASSLPGHPTGELFF
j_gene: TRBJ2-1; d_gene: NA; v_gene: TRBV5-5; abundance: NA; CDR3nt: TGTGCCAGCATCCTGAGGGGGGGCAATGAGCAGTTCTTC; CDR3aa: CASILRGGNEQFF
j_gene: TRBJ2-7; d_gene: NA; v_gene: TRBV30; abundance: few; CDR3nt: TGTGCCTGGAGTGTACGGGATCTCGGGGGCTACGAGCAGTACTTC; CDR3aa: CAWSVRDLGGYEQYF
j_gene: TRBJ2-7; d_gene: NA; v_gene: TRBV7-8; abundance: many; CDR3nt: TGTGCCAGCAGCTTAGATAGGGAGTTCCTTCGTTACCCCACTTTGGACGAGCAGTACTTC; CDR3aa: CASSLDREFLRYPTLDEQYF
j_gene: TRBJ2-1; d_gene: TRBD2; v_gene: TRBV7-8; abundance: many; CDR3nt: TGTGCCAGCAATCGGGGTTCTAGCGGGACCGATGAGCAGTTCTTC; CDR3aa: CASNRGSSGTDEQFF
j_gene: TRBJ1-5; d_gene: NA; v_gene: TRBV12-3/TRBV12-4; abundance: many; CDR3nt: TGTGCCAGCAGCTACACAATGACAGGTCAGCCCCAGCATTTT; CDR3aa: CASSYTMTGQPQHF
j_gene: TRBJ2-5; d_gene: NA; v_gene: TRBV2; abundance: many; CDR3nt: TGTGCCAGCAGTGAACTCATGGTCAGAGAGACCCAGTACTTC; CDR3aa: CASSELMVRETQYF
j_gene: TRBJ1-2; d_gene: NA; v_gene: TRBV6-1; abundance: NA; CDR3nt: TGTGCCAGCTTCGGGTCCAACTATGGCTACACCTTC; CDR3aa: CASFGSNYGYTF
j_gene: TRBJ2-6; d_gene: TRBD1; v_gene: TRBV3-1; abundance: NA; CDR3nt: TGTGCCAGCAGCCAGCTACAGGGGAATGGGGCCAACGTCCTGACTTTC; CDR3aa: CASSQLQGNGANVLTF
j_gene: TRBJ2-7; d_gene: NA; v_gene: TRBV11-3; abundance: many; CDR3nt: TGTGCCAGCAGTGTCTTTATGGGACACGAGCAGTACTTC; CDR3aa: CASSVFMGHEQYF
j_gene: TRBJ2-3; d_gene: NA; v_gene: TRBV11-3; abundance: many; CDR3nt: TGTGCCAGCAGCTTTTTGGCGGGGTACCAGGATACGCAGTATTTT; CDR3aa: CASSFLAGYQDTQYF
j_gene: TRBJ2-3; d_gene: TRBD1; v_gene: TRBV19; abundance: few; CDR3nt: TGTGCCAGTAGCAAGGGGGCGCAGGGAGATACGCAGTATTTT; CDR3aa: CASSKGAQGDTQYF
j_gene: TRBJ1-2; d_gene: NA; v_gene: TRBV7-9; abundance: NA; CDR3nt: TGTGCCAGCAGCTTGTCGGACAGCAATGGCTACACCTTC; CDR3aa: CASSLSDSNGYTF
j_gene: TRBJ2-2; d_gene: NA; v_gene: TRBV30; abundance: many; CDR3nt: TGTGCCTGGAGTAGTCAAGGGGCCGGGGAGCTGTTTTTT; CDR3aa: CAWSSQGAGELFF
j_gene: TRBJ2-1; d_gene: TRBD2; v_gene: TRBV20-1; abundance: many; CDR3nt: TGCAGTGCCAGACTAGCGGGAGCCTACAATGAGCAGTTCTTC; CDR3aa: CSARLAGAYNEQFF
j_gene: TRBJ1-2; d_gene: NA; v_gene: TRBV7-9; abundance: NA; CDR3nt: TGTGCCAGCAGCCCCCAGGGGTTTCACTATGGCTACACCTTC; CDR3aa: CASSPQGFHYGYTF
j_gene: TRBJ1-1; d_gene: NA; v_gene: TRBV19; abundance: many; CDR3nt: TGTGCCAGTAGTATCGTGGAGAACACTGAAGCTTTCTTT; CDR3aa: CASSIVENTEAFF
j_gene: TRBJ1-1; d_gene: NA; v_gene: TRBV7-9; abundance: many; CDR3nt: TGTGCCAGCAGCTTACCCTACCGCAACAATTTGAACACTGAAGCTTTCTTT; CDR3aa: CASSLPYRNNLNTEAFF
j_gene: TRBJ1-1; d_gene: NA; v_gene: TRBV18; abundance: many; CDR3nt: TGTGCCAGCGCAAGCCAAGGAGAGTTTGAAGCTTTCTTT; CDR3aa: CASASQGEFEAFF
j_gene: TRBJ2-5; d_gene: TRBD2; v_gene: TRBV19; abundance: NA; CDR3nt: TGTGCCAGTACCACCGATAGCGGGAGGGCAAGAGAGACCCAGTACTTC; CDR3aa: CASTTDSGRARETQYF
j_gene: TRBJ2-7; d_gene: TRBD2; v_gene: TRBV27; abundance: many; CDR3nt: TGTGCCAGCAGCCGGAGACTAGCGGAGAGCTCCTACGAGCAGTACTTC; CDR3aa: CASSRRLAESSYEQYF
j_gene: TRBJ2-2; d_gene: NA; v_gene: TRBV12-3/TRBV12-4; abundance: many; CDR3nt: TGTGCCAGCAGTTTAGGACTAGAAAGCGGGGAGCTGTTTTTT; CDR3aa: CASSLGLESGELFF
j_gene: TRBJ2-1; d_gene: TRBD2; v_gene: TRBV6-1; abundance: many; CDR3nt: TGTGCCAGCAGACGACGGACTAGCGGCTCCTACAATGAGCAGTTCTTC; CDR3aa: CASRRRTSGSYNEQFF
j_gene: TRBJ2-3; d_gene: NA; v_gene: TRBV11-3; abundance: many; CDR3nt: TGTGCCAGCAGCTTACACAGGGCCACAGATACGCAGTATTTT; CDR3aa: CASSLHRATDTQYF
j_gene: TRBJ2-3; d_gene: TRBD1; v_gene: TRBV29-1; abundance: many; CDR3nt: TGCAGCGTGGGACAGGCTTTCACAGATACGCAGTATTTT; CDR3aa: CSVGQAFTDTQYF
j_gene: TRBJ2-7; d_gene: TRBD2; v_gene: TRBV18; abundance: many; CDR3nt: TGTGCCAGCTCGGAGAGCGTAGCGGGGCTCTCCTACGAGCAGTACTTC; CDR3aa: CASSESVAGLSYEQYF
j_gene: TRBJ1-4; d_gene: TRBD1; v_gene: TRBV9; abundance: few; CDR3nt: TGTGCCAGCAGCGGCGGGACAGAGGGTGAAAAACTGTTTTTT; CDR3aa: CASSGGTEGEKLFF
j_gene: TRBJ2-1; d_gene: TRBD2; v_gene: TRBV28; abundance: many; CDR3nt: TGTGCCAGCAACCCTCGGGGGGGAACTAATGAGCAGTTCTTC; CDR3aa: CASNPRGGTNEQFF
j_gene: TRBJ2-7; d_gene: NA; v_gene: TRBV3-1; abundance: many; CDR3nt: TGTGCCAGCAGCCAAGGCAGGGTAGGCGAGCAGTACTTC; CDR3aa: CASSQGRVGEQYF
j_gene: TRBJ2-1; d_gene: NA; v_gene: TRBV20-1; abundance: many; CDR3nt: TGCAGTGCTAGTAAGTTTAATGAGCAGTTCTTC; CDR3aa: CSASKFNEQFF
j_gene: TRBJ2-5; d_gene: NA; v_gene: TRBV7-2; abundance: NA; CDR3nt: TGTGCCAGCAGCTCCGGACTGCAAGAGACCCAGTACTTC; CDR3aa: CASSSGLQETQYF
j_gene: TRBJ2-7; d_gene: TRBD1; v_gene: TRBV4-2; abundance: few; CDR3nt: TGTGCCAGCAGCCAAGCAGGGACAGAGACCTACGAGCAGTACTTC; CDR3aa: CASSQAGTETYEQYF
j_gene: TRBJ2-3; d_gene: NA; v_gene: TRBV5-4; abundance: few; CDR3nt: TGTGCCAGCAGCCGTGGGCGGCTAGAAAGCGATACGCAGTATTTT; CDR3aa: CASSRGRLESDTQYF
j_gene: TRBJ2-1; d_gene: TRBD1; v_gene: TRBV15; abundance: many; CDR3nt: TGTGCCACCAGCAGAGGAGTCCGGGGGACAGGGGGCTTAGATGAGCAGTTCTTC; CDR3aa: CATSRGVRGTGGLDEQFF
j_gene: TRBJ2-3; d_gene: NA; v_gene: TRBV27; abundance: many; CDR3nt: TGTGCCAGCAGTTTATCTACGGGCAGTATAGGGACAGATACGCAGTATTTT; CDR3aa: CASSLSTGSIGTDTQYF
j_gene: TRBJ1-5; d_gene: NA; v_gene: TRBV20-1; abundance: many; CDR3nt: TGCAGTGCTAGAGATATGGGGGGTGTTCAGCCCCAGCATTTT; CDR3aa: CSARDMGGVQPQHF
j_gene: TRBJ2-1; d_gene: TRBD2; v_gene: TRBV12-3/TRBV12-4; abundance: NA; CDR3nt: TGTGCCAGCAGTCCCTCGGCGGGAGGAAGGTTCTTC; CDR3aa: CASSPSAGGRFF
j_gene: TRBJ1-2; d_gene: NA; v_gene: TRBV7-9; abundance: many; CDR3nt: TGTGCCAGCAGCTTGGAACAGGGAGGGTTTAGCGGCTACACCTTC; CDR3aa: CASSLEQGGFSGYTF
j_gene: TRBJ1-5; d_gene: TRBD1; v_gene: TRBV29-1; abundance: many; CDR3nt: TGCAGCATCGGACAGGACCGCAATCAGCCCCAGCATTTT; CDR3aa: CSIGQDRNQPQHF
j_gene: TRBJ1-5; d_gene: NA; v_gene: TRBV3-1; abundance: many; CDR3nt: TGTGCCAGCAGCCAACTCGATCAGCCCCAGCATTTT; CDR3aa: CASSQLDQPQHF
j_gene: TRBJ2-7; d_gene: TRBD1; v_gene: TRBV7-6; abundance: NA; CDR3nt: TGTGCCAGCAGCTTTCCGAAGGGGCACGGGACAGGGGATTACTACGAGCAGTACTTC; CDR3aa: CASSFPKGHGTGDYYEQYF
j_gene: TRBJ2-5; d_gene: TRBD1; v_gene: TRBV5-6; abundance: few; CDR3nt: TGTGCCAGCAGCTTGGAGGGGACAGGGTCCGAGACCCAGTACTTC; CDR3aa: CASSLEGTGSETQYF
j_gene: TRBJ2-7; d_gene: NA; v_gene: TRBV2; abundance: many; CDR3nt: TGTGCCAGCTCCCGGGACCTCAACTCCTACGAGCAGTACTTC; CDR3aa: CASSRDLNSYEQYF
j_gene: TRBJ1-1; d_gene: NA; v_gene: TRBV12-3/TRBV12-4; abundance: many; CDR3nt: TGTGCCAGCAGTTCTTACACTGAAGCTTTCTTT; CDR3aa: CASSSYTEAFF
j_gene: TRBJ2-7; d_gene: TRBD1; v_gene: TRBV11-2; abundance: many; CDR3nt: TGTGCCAGCAGCCAAACCTTGACAGGGGGCTACGAGCAGTACTTC; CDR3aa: CASSQTLTGGYEQYF
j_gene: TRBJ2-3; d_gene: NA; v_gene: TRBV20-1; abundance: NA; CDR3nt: TGCAGTGCTAGAGACAAAGTCAAGAGCCCAAGGGCAGATACGCAGTATTTT; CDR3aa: CSARDKVKSPRADTQYF
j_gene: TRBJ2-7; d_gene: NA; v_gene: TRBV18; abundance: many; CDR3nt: TGTGCCAGCTCTCACGGAAGCTACGAGCAGTACTTC; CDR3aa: CASSHGSYEQYF
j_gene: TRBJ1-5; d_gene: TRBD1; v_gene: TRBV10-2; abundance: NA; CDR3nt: TGCGCCAGCAGTCGGACTGCTCCGGGACAGGGAAGGAGAGAGAGCAATCAGCCCCAGCATTTT; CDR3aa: CASSRTAPGQGRRESNQPQHF
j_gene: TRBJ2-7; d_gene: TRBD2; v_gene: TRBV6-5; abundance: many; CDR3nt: TGTGCCAGCAGTTACTCGTTTCCGAATAGCGGGGACTCCTACGAGCAGTACTTC; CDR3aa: CASSYSFPNSGDSYEQYF
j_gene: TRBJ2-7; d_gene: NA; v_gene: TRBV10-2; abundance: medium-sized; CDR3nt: TGCGCCAGCAGTACCAGCGGGGAGCAGTACTTC; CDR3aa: CASSTSGEQYF
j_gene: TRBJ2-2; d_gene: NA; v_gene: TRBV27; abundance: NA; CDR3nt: TGTGCCAGCAGCAATCCAGTTACCGGGGAGCTGTTTTTT; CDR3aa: CASSNPVTGELFF
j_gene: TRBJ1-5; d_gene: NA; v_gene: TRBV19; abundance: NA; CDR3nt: TGTGCCAGTCATAGGGGGGGGAGCAATCAGCCCCAGCATTTT; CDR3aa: CASHRGGSNQPQHF
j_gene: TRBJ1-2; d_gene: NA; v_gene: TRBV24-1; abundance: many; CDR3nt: TGTGCCACCAGTACTAACTATGGCTACACCTTC; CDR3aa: CATSTNYGYTF
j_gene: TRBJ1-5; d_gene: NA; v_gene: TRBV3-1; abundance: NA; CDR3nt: TGTGCCAGCGGGGCCCAGGGAAGTCAGCCCCAGCATTTT; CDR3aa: CASGAQGSQPQHF
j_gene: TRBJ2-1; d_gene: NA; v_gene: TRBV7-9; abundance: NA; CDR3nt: TGTGCCAGCAGCTTATCCGGTCCTACTCCGTCCGGGGAGTTCTTC; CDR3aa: CASSLSGPTPSGEFF
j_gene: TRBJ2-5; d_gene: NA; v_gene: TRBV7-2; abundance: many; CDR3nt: TGTGCCAGCAGCTTAGTAGGGGGCCAAGAGACCCAGTACTTC; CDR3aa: CASSLVGGQETQYF